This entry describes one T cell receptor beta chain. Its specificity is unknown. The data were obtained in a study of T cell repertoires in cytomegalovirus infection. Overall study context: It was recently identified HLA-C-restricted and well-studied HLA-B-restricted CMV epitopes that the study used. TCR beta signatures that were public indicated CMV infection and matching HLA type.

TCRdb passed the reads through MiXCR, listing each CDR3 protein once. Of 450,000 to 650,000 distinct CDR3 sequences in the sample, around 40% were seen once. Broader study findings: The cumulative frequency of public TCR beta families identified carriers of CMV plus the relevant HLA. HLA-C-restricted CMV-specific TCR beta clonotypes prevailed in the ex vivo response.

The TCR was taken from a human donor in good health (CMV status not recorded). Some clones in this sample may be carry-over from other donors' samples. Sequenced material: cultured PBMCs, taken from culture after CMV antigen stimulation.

CDR3 DNA: TGTGCCAGCAGTTCCCGGGTCCCATACGAGCAGTACTTC. It yields the protein CASSSRVPYEQYF. The chain has TRBV25-1 and TRBJ2-7, with D unresolved. Per the germline V gene, CDR1 is MGHDK and CDR2 is SYGVNS. Trimming left V 5 bases short and J 4 bases short, with 12 bases between. CDR3 length: 13 amino acids.